These 28 T cell receptor beta chains were sequenced from one sample in a study of blood T cell repertoires in COVID-19. Using immunoSEQ multiplex PCR, the repertoire was profiled, and TCRdb retains in-frame clones only, with some absent. This sample carries tens of thousands of clones, less than 85% of them seen once, and the ten largest clones take about 15%. The source material was peripheral blood. Receptors originate from a man aged 65 to 79 with active or convalescent COVID-19.

The chain combines TRBV28 with TRBJ2-5; 9 nucleotides align to TRBD1. The CDR3 has 16 residues. V shed 6 bases, J shed 5 bases, and the junction held 13 bases outside the gene matches. The germline gives CDR1 MDHEN, CDR2 SYDVKM. The CDR3 region is CASSSQQGAQRETQYF. CDR3 nucleotides: TGTGCCAGCAGCAGCCAACAGGGGGCGCAAAGGGAGACCCAGTACTTC.

This sequence joins TRBV10-3 and TRBJ1-1, with TRBD1 as a possible D gene (6 bases). The length of the CDR3 is 14 residues. V was clipped by 6 bases and J by 1 base, with 12 bases between them. The germline V gene encodes CDR1 ENHRY and CDR2 SYGVKD. This chain's CDR3 is CAIRKGQPNTEAFF. The CDR3 region has the DNA TGTGCCATCAGAAAGGGACAACCGAACACTGAAGCTTTCTTT.

This chain links TRBV6-5 with TRBJ1-2; the D gene is possibly TRBD1 (5 bases). Germline V gene data show CDR1 as MNHEY and CDR2 as SVGAGI. Between the trimmed V and J ends, which lost 0 bases and 8 bases, there was a span of 13 bases. This CDR3 has 14 amino acids. The CDR3 loop is CASSYSNQGGGYTF. The CDR3 DNA reads TGTGCCAGCAGTTACTCGAACCAGGGTGGAGGCTACACCTTC.

The chain carries TRBV5-1 and TRBJ2-1, with a possible D match to TRBD2 (6 bases). There are 15 residues in the CDR3. Looked up from germline, CDR1 is SGHRS and CDR2 is YFSETQ. V gave up 1 base and J gave up 5 bases, with 13 bases separating them. The chain's CDR3 is CASSLIGGGDNEQFF. CDR3 nucleotides: TGCGCCAGCAGCTTGATCGGGGGAGGAGACAATGAGCAGTTCTTC. The variable domain in full, completed from reference TRBV5-1 and TRBJ2-1, reads KAGVTQTPRYLIKTRGQQVTLSCSPISGHRSVSWYQQTPGQGLQFLFEYFSETQRNKGNFPGRFSGRQFSNSRSEMNVSTLELGDSALYLCASSLIGGGDNEQFFGPGTRLTVL.

The chain couples TRBV4-1 to TRBJ2-3, with TRBD2 matching over 10 bases. The V gene end was trimmed by 0 bases and the J gene end by 0 bases; junction bases not matched to a gene: 3. Germline CDR1 and CDR2: MGHRA and YSYEKL. CDR3 length equals 17 residues. This CDR3 is CASSQDKRGGSTDTQYF. CDR3 coding DNA: TGCGCCAGCAGCCAAGATAAGCGGGGGGGCAGCACAGATACGCAGTATTTT.

This clone occurred a few times. J is TRBJ1-6 and V is TRBV11-2; D is uncertain. The CDR3 is 16 amino acids. V was shortened by 2 bases and J by 8 bases, with 16 bases between the two germline ends. CDR1 is SGHAT, CDR2 FQNNGV, per germline. The CDR3 coding sequence is TGTGCCAGCAGCTTACGGTCGACGGGAATTCATTCACCCCTCCACTTT. This codes for CASSLRSTGIHSPLHF.

V is TRBV4-1 and J is TRBJ2-1, with 7 bases lining up with TRBD2. Looked up from germline, CDR1 is MGHRA and CDR2 is YSYEKL. The CDR3 totals 16 residues. V lost 0 bases, J lost 2 bases, and 4 bases stayed unmatched. CDR3 amino acids: CASSQDASGAYNEQFF. The CDR3 DNA reads TGCGCCAGCAGCCAAGATGCCAGCGGGGCCTACAATGAGCAGTTCTTC.

This clone has only one observation. The V and J genes are TRBV28 and TRBJ1-5, with D perhaps matching TRBD1 (5 bases). V dropped 7 bases and J dropped 7 bases, with 14 bases sitting between them. Germline CDR1 MDHEN, CDR2 SYDVKM. This CDR3 contains 13 residues. For the CDR3, the DNA is TGTGCCAGCAAGATGCAGGGTCCCCAGCCCCAGCATTTT. Its protein product is CASKMQGPQPQHF.

This chain links TRBV2 with TRBJ1-1; D unresolved. This CDR3 has 15 amino acids. V lost 2 bases, J lost 0 bases, and 10 bases lay in between. The V gene's germline CDR1 is SNHLY and CDR2 FYNNEI. CDR3 DNA: TGTGCCAGCAGTGAATTTTCACCAGTGAACACTGAAGCTTTCTTT. This translates into CASSEFSPVNTEAFF.

This clone was observed a handful of times. V and J are TRBV19 and TRBJ1-5, with unresolved D. Trimming removed 5 bases from V and 4 bases from J, with 15 bases in between. The CDR3 runs 15 residues. Germline lookup yields CDR1 LNHDA and CDR2 SQIVND (reference sequence). DNA for the CDR3: TGTGCCAGTAGTGTACGACTTCTTGGTAATCAGCCCCAGCATTTT. Translation gives CASSVRLLGNQPQHF.

The chain carries TRBV7-8 and TRBJ2-7, with 7 bases matching TRBD1. J gave up 7 bases and V 1 base, and 13 bases lay outside the gene matches. This CDR3 comprises 16 residues. The germline V gene has CDR1 SGHVS and CDR2 FQNEAQ. This CDR3 is CASSLGAGGPTGEQYF. The CDR3 DNA is TGTGCCAGCAGCTTAGGGGCAGGGGGACCAACGGGGGAGCAGTACTTC.

The chain carries TRBV5-5 and TRBJ2-1; 9 bases agree with TRBD1. Unmatched junction bases numbered 8, after V lost 4 bases and J lost 6 bases. Looked up from germline, CDR1 is SGHKS and CDR2 is YYEKEE (reference sequence). The CDR3 contains 15 residues. The CDR3 reads CASSAEGQGLNEQFF. DNA for the CDR3: TGTGCCAGCAGCGCCGAGGGACAGGGCCTCAATGAGCAGTTCTTC.

V and J are TRBV6-6 and TRBJ1-2; D gene uncertain. Per germline, CDR1 MNHNY and CDR2 SVGAGI (reference sequence). Deletions cut 6 bases from V and 2 bases from J, with 10 bases between. The CDR3 is 13 residues long. The CDR3 sequence: CASRNTENYGYTF. The CDR3 DNA reads as TGTGCCAGCAGAAACACAGAGAACTATGGCTACACCTTC.

The J gene is TRBJ2-1, the V gene TRBV30; 11 bases are shared with TRBD1. Trimming cost V 8 bases and J 7 bases; bases outside gene matches: 7. The CDR3 has 13 amino acids. CDR1 is GTSNPN, CDR2 SVGIG, per germline (reference sequence). CDR3 sequence: CARERDRGNEQFF. DNA of the CDR3: TGTGCCCGAGAGAGGGACAGGGGGAATGAGCAGTTCTTC.

The rearrangement joins TRBV3-1 (or the pseudogene TRBV3-2) to TRBJ2-1, with 7 bases identical to TRBD1. Germline V gene lookup returns CDR1 LGHDT and CDR2 YNNKEL (reference sequence). This CDR3 spans 17 amino acids. J was trimmed by 4 bases and V by 4 bases; bases with no gene match: 13. DNA of the CDR3: TGTGCCAGCAGCCCCACTAAGGGCAGGGGGAGATACAATGAGCAGTTCTTC. Protein: CASSPTKGRGRYNEQFF.

The rearrangement uses TRBV11-2 and TRBJ2-5; 12 bases match TRBD2. The CDR3 runs to 16 residues. CDR1 is SGHAT, CDR2 FQNNGV, per germline. Losses at the gene ends were 3 bases for V and 1 base for J; bases not matched to a gene: 3. The CDR3 DNA is TGTGCCAGCAGCTTCACTAGCGGGGGGAGCCAAGAGACCCAGTACTTC. Translated, it gives CASSFTSGGSQETQYF.

The table lists this clone with a few counts. The chain is built from TRBV19 and TRBJ2-7; possibly TRBD2 for D (7 bases). Germline CDR1 reads LNHDA; CDR2 reads SQIVND (reference sequence). There are 15 residues in the CDR3. V was trimmed by 6 bases and J by 1 base, leaving 16 bases between them. The CDR3 nucleotides read TGTGCCAGTAGCTCGGTGGAGGGGGGGTCCTACGAGCAGTACTTC. Its protein is CASSSVEGGSYEQYF. The complete variable domain, with remaining parts taken from reference TRBV19 and TRBJ2-7, reads DGGITQSPKYLFRKEGQNVTLSCEQNLNHDAMYWYRQDPGQGLRLIYYSQIVNDFQKGDIAEGYSVSREKKESFPLTVTSAQKNPTAFYLCASSSVEGGSYEQYFGPGTRLTVT.

This clone was observed once. The CDR3 loop is CASSFWGLETQYF. CDR3 in DNA: TGTGCCAGCAGCTTTTGGGGGCTGGAGACCCAGTACTTC. The chain is built from TRBV5-5 and TRBJ2-5; a weak D match, TRBD1 (6 bases). The ends were cut back, 2 bases at V and 5 bases at J, with 10 bases in the middle. Looked up from germline, CDR1 is SGHKS and CDR2 is YYEKEE (reference sequence). The CDR3 runs to 13 residues. The full variable domain, rest sourced from reference TRBV5-5 and TRBJ2-5, is DAGVTQSPTHLIKTRGQQVTLRCSPISGHKSVSWYQQVLGQGPQFIFQYYEKEERGRGNFPDRFSARQFPNYSSELNVNALLLGDSALYLCASSFWGLETQYFGPGTRLLVL.

The chain is built from TRBV24-1 and TRBJ1-5, with D possibly matching TRBD1 (6 bases). The V gene's germline CDR1 is KGHDR and CDR2 SFDVKD. Trimming removed 4 bases from V and 5 bases from J, with 11 bases in between. The CDR3 sequence is 14 residues long. DNA of the CDR3: TGTGCCACCAGTGAAGGGACAACCCATCAGCCCCAGCATTTT. It is translated as CATSEGTTHQPQHF.

The chain is built from TRBV2 and TRBJ2-5, with 7 bases that match TRBD2. The CDR3 is 16 residues long. After removal of 6 bases from V and 6 bases from J, the junction contained 16 bases not matched to a gene. Germline lookup yields CDR1 SNHLY and CDR2 FYNNEI. CDR3 in amino acids: CASSELSPGGPKTQYF. CDR3 nucleotide sequence: TGTGCCAGCAGCGAACTAAGCCCGGGGGGACCGAAGACCCAGTACTTC.

This chain uses TRBV7-9 with TRBJ1-6; 7 positions match TRBD1. The CDR3 extends over 17 amino acids. CDR1 SEHNR and CDR2 FQNEAQ come from the germline V gene (reference sequence). The J segment lost 7 bases and the V segment lost 1 base, leaving 10 bases of the junction unmatched. CDR3 sequence (DNA): TGTGCCAGCAGCTTAGAGGGGGCGGGGAAAACAAATTCACCCCTCCACTTT. Amino acid sequence: CASSLEGAGKTNSPLHF.

In this sample, this clone turned up once. The chain uses TRBV7-9 and TRBJ2-7, with 7 bases fitting TRBD1. The CDR3 has 14 amino acids. V was pared by 4 bases and J by 0 bases, with 3 bases of the junction left unmatched. Per germline, CDR1 SEHNR and CDR2 FQNEAQ (reference sequence). The CDR3 DNA follows: TGTGCCAGCAGCTCGGGACAGAACTCCTACGAGCAGTACTTC. Translating gives CASSSGQNSYEQYF.

The CDR3 region has the DNA TGCGCCAGCAGTGGAGGGACAGGGGAATTGCAGACCCAGTACTTC. It is translated as CASSGGTGELQTQYF. The chain couples TRBV10-2 to TRBJ2-5; TRBD1 agrees at 10 bases. Trimming took 4 bases from V and 6 from J; bases not matched to a gene: 8. This CDR3 comprises 15 residues. CDR1 and CDR2 from the germline V gene are WSHSY and SAAADI.

The chain recombines TRBV11-2 with TRBJ2-3; 8 bases agree with TRBD1. Losses at the gene ends were 1 base for V and 1 base for J; bases not matched to a gene: 7. Germline loops: CDR1 SGHAT, CDR2 FQNNGV. This CDR3 is 17 amino acids long. The CDR3 loop is CASSLVRQGRGTDTQYF. In nucleotides, the CDR3 is TGTGCCAGCAGCTTAGTCCGACAGGGGAGAGGCACAGATACGCAGTATTTT. Supplemented by reference TRBV11-2 and TRBJ2-3, the full variable domain reads EAGVAQSPRYKIIEKRQSVAFWCNPISGHATLYWYQQILGQGPKLLIQFQNNGVVDDSQLPKDRFSAERLKGVDSTLKIQPAKLEDSAVYLCASSLVRQGRGTDTQYFGPGTRLTVL.

Here the CDR3 reads CSVGQYHTDTQYF. CDR3 nucleotide sequence: TGCAGCGTTGGACAGTATCATACAGATACGCAGTATTTT. The rearrangement uses TRBV29-1 and TRBJ2-3; the D gene is possibly TRBD1 (5 bases). Germline V gene sequence: CDR1 SQVTM, CDR2 ANQGSEA. This CDR3 contains 13 residues. Trimming removed 4 bases at V and 3 bases at J, with 11 bases between.

The chain combines TRBV10-3 with TRBJ2-2, with D tentatively TRBD1 (7 bases). The CDR3 sequence is 14 residues long. V lost 10 bases and J lost 0, with 12 bases in between. Germline assignment: CDR1 ENHRY and CDR2 SYGVKD. CDR3 protein: CATQGGPNTGELFF. CDR3 nucleotide sequence: TGTGCCACGCAGGGGGGCCCGAACACCGGGGAGCTGTTTTTT.

The V call is TRBV5-1, the J call TRBJ2-4; TRBD2 is a possible D gene (5 bases). Trimming removed 2 bases at V and 1 base at J, with 7 bases between. The CDR3 runs to 14 residues. The germline V gene has CDR1 SGHRS and CDR2 YFSETQ. The CDR3 loop is CASSFEGAKNIQYF. The CDR3 DNA is TGCGCCAGCAGCTTCGAGGGTGCCAAAAACATTCAGTACTTC.

The chain carries TRBV19 and TRBJ1-2, with 8 nucleotides matching TRBD1. The CDR3 loop spans 14 amino acids. V lost 4 bases to trimming and J lost 4 bases; unmatched junction nucleotides: 5. Germline V gene sequence: CDR1 LNHDA, CDR2 SQIVND (reference sequence). CDR3 nucleotide sequence: TGTGCCAGTAGTACCTCGGACAGGGTCTATGGCTACACCTTC. Translating it yields CASSTSDRVYGYTF.